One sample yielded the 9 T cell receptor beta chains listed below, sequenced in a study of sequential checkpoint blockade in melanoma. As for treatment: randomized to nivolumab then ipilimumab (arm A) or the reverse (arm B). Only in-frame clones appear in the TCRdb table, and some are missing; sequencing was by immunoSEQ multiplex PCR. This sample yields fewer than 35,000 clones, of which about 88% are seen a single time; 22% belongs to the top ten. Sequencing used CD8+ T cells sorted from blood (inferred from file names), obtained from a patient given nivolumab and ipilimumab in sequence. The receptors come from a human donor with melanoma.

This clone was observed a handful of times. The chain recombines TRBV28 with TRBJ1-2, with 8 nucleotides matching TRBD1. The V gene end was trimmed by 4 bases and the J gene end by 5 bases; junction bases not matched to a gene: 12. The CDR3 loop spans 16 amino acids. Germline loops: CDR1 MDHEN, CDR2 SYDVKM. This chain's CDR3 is CASSSPGTGGWYGYTF. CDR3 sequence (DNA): TGTGCCAGCAGTTCACCCGGGACAGGAGGTTGGTATGGCTACACCTTC.

The CDR3 DNA follows: TGTGCCAGCAGCGTAGCCACAGGGGCGAACTATGGCTACACCTTC. This translates into CASSVATGANYGYTF. J is TRBJ1-2 and V is TRBV9; 7 bases agree with TRBD1. Germline V gene lookup returns CDR1 SGDLS and CDR2 YYNGEE. The trim removed 0 bases at V and 2 bases at J, leaving 4 bases unmatched. The CDR3 has 15 residues.

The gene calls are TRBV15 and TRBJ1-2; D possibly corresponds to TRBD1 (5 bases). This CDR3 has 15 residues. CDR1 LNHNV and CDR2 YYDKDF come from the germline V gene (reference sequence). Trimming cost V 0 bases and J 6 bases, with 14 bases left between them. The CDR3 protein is CATSRDLSGLHGYTF. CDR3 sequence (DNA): TGTGCCACCAGCAGAGATTTGTCGGGACTACATGGCTACACCTTC.

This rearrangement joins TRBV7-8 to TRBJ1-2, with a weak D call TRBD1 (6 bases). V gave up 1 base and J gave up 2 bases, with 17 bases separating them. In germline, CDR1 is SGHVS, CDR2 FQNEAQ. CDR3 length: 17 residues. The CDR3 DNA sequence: TGTGCCAGCAGCTTAGTTCCAGGGGAGATGTTAAACTATGGCTACACCTTC. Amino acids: CASSLVPGEMLNYGYTF.

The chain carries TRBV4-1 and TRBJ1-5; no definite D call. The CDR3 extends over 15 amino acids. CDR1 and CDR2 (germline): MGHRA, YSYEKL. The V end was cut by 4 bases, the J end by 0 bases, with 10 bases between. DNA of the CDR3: TGCGCCAGCAGCCTTCGGGTCAATAGCAATCAGCCCCAGCATTTT. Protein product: CASSLRVNSNQPQHF.

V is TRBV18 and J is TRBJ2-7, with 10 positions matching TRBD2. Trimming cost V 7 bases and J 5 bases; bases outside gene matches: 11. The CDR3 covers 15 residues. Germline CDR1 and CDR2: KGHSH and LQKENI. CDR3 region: CASCVAGGPTHEQYF. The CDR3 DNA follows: TGTGCCAGCTGTGTAGCGGGAGGCCCTACCCACGAGCAGTACTTC.

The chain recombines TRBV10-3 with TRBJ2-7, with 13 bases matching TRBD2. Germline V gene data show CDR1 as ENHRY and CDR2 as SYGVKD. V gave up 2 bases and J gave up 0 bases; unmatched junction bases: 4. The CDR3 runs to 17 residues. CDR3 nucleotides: TGTGCCATCAGTGAGGGACTAGCGGGGGAGATCTCCTACGAGCAGTACTTC. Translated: CAISEGLAGEISYEQYF.

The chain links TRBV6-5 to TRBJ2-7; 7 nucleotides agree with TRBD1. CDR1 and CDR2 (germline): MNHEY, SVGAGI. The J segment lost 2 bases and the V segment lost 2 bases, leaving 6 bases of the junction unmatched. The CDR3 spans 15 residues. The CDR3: CASSYRRQGPYEQYF. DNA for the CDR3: TGTGCCAGCAGTTACCGCCGACAGGGCCCCTACGAGCAGTACTTC.

CDR3 amino acids: CASSRGVRGGTGELFF. CDR3 sequence (DNA): TGCGCCAGCAGCCGAGGGGTAAGGGGAGGAACCGGGGAGCTGTTTTTT. The chain employs TRBV4-1 and TRBJ2-2; weak D call: TRBD2 (6 bases). This CDR3 contains 16 residues. From germline, CDR1 is MGHRA and CDR2 YSYEKL. Trimming shortened V by 4 bases and J by 5 bases, and 17 bases separated the two germline ends.